These 13 T cell receptor beta chains were sequenced from one sample in a study of T cells after posttransplantation cyclophosphamide. Cyclophosphamide on days +3 and +4 followed busulfan-fludarabine conditioning and a marrow graft. TCRdb's table, derived via immunoSEQ multiplex PCR, lists solely in-frame clones and lacks some. There are about 7,200 clones in the sample, none observed a single time. Sequenced here: PBMCs, sampled after allogeneic stem cell transplant with posttransplant cyclophosphamide. These receptors originate from a female patient in her fifties who received an allogeneic stem cell transplant from an unrelated donor, was CMV-positive, and had acute GVHD only. Some T cells may be provided by the graft donor.

The sample holds many counts of this clone. The chain has TRBV7-2 and TRBJ2-1, with TRBD2 identical over 9 bases. The trim removed 3 bases at V and 9 bases at J, leaving 6 bases unmatched. Germline-derived CDR1 and CDR2 are SGHTA and FQGNSA. This CDR3 contains 14 residues. DNA of the CDR3: TGTGCCAGCAGCTTGCGGGAGGGCCCTGGTGAGCAGTTCTTC. Its translation is CASSLREGPGEQFF.

This clone has a count of ten or more. The rearrangement uses TRBV27 and TRBJ2-7; D perhaps matches TRBD1 (8 bases). The germline V gene has CDR1 MNHEY and CDR2 SMNVEV (reference sequence). The CDR3 spans 15 residues. Trimming removed 4 bases from V and 5 bases from J, with 18 bases in between. CDR3 in amino acids: CASSSPHTGGDEQYF. The CDR3 region has the DNA TGTGCCAGCAGTTCACCGCATACAGGGGGGGACGAGCAGTACTTC.

This clone was recorded many times. V gene TRBV30 combines with J gene TRBJ2-5; D is possibly TRBD2 (5 bases). The CDR3 is 13 amino acids. Trimming took 0 bases from V and 3 from J, leaving 8 bases between them. CDR1 and CDR2 (germline): GTSNPN, SVGIG (reference sequence). The DNA for the CDR3 is TGTGCCTGGAGTGTAGACGGGAAAGAGACCCAGTACTTC. It codes for CAWSVDGKETQYF.

In its sample, this clone was seen many times. The chain has TRBV5-6 and TRBJ2-2, with 7 bases aligning to TRBD2. The germline V gene encodes CDR1 SGHDT and CDR2 YYEEEE. CDR3 length: 17 amino acids. The V gene end was trimmed by 0 bases and the J gene end by 4 bases; junction bases not matched to a gene: 9. CDR3 sequence (DNA): TGTGCCAGCAGCTTGGGGGTGGGCGGGAGACCCACCGGGGAGCTGTTTTTT. Residues: CASSLGVGGRPTGELFF.

This clone was observed many times. This chain links TRBV9 with TRBJ2-7, with 10 positions matching TRBD2. The V gene end was trimmed by 1 base and the J gene end by 7 bases; junction bases not matched to a gene: 11. CDR3 length: 16 residues. From germline, CDR1 is SGDLS and CDR2 YYNGEE. CDR3 region: CASSVLAGVERGEQYF. CDR3 nucleotide sequence: TGTGCCAGCAGCGTACTAGCGGGAGTCGAGAGGGGGGAGCAGTACTTC.

This clone was found many times. The chain recombines TRBV20-1 with TRBJ2-7, with 7 bases aligning to TRBD1. Germline-derived CDR1 and CDR2 are DFQATT and SNEGSKA (reference sequence). V lost 4 bases and J lost 4; bases outside the gene matches: 1. The CDR3 totals 11 residues. This CDR3 is CSAMDRYEQYF. CDR3 nucleotide sequence: TGCAGTGCTATGGACAGGTACGAGCAGTACTTC.

The table lists this clone with many counts. V usage is TRBV5-4 and J usage is TRBJ2-2, with TRBD1 identical over 8 bases. The CDR3 runs 18 residues. Unmatched junction bases numbered 12, after V lost 4 bases and J lost 1 base. The germline gives CDR1 SGHNT, CDR2 YYREEE (reference sequence). The CDR3 loop is CASSPRGRGIGNTGELFF. In DNA form, the CDR3 reads TGTGCCAGCAGCCCCAGGGGGCGCGGTATCGGGAACACCGGGGAGCTGTTTTTT.

The table lists this clone with a few counts. The chain couples TRBV5-6 to TRBJ2-7, with D maybe TRBD2 (6 bases). Germline V lookup: CDR1 SGHDT, CDR2 YYEEEE. V lost 4 bases, J lost 1 base, and 24 bases lay in between. The CDR3 totals 18 residues. This chain's CDR3 is CASSLSGQGWGGSYEQYF. The CDR3 nucleotides read TGTGCCAGCAGCCTCTCTGGGCAGGGCTGGGGAGGATCCTACGAGCAGTACTTC.

This clone appeared many times. V gene TRBV7-9 combines with J gene TRBJ2-7, with TRBD2 matching over 7 bases. The CDR3 loop spans 15 amino acids. The germline V gene has CDR1 SEHNR and CDR2 FQNEAQ (reference sequence). After removal of 3 bases from V and 5 bases from J, the junction contained 10 bases not matched to a gene. As DNA, the CDR3 is TGTGCCAGCAGCTTGGGGGGGTACCCCTCGGACGAGCAGTACTTC. This translates into CASSLGGYPSDEQYF.

The chain couples TRBV4-1 to TRBJ2-3; D is unclear. This CDR3 region has 16 residues. Germline V gene lookup returns CDR1 MGHRA and CDR2 YSYEKL. Trimming cost V 0 bases and J 0 bases, with 10 bases left between them. In DNA, the CDR3 is TGCGCCAGCAGCCAAGATGCGATCATCAGCACAGATACGCAGTATTTT. It yields the protein CASSQDAIISTDTQYF.

This clone was seen many times. This CDR3 is CASSGGGAGSTDTQYF. In nucleotides, the CDR3 is TGCGCCAGCAGCGGCGGGGGTGCGGGAAGCACAGATACGCAGTATTTT. The J gene is TRBJ2-3, the V gene TRBV5-1, with 7 bases lining up with TRBD2. Germline V lookup: CDR1 SGHRS, CDR2 YFSETQ. This CDR3 contains 16 residues. The V gene end was trimmed by 4 bases and the J gene end by 0 bases; junction bases not matched to a gene: 8. Full variable domain (remainder filled in from reference TRBV5-1 and TRBJ2-3): KAGVTQTPRYLIKTRGQQVTLSCSPISGHRSVSWYQQTPGQGLQFLFEYFSETQRNKGNFPGRFSGRQFSNSRSEMNVSTLELGDSALYLCASSGGGAGSTDTQYFGPGTRLTVL.

By share, this clone counts as medium-sized (0.01 to 0.1%). The chain combines TRBV30 with TRBJ1-1; no clear D. The length of the CDR3 is 10 residues. Germline CDR1 is GTSNPN and CDR2 is SVGIG (reference sequence). Trimming left V 1 base short and J 6 bases short, with 3 bases between. For the CDR3, the DNA is TGTGCCTGGAGTGCGGCTGAAGCTTTCTTT. Translation: CAWSAAEAFF.

This clone was counted at least ten times. The J gene is TRBJ2-7, the V gene TRBV28; D remains unclear. Trimming removed 3 bases from V and 7 bases from J, with 13 bases in between. CDR3 size: 13 residues. Germline CDR1 and CDR2: MDHEN and SYDVKM. The CDR3 here is CASSFGAVGEQYF. In nucleotides, the CDR3 is TGTGCCAGCAGTTTCGGTGCGGTTGGTGAGCAGTACTTC.